The present entry profiles one TCR beta chain with its context. What it binds is unknown. A read error may explain this, as a much larger clone is one base away. The data belong to a study of blood T cells in healthy people across ages. Whole-study results and caveats: Unsorted PBMCs prevented conclusive naive versus antigen-experienced comparison.

This CDR3 has 15 amino acids. Looked up from germline, CDR1 is MNHNY and CDR2 is SVGAGI (reference sequence). Trimming shortened V by 6 bases and J by 4 bases, and 16 bases separated the two germline ends. With a J-beta primer mix and a sample-barcoded 5' primer, a second PCR ran about 7 to 12 cycles. TCRdb used MiXCR to reprocess the 5' RACE reads, holding one entry per CDR3 protein. The profile shows some 640,000 distinct CDR3 sequences, about 30% of them singletons. Input material: blood. V usage is TRBV6-6 and J usage is TRBJ1-5; possibly TRBD1 for D (6 bases). This TCR was recovered from a woman aged 80 or over in good health. The CDR3: CASSGGGGENQPQHF. CDR3 sequence (DNA): TGTGCCAGCAGCGGCGGCGGGGGCGAGAATCAGCCCCAGCATTTT.